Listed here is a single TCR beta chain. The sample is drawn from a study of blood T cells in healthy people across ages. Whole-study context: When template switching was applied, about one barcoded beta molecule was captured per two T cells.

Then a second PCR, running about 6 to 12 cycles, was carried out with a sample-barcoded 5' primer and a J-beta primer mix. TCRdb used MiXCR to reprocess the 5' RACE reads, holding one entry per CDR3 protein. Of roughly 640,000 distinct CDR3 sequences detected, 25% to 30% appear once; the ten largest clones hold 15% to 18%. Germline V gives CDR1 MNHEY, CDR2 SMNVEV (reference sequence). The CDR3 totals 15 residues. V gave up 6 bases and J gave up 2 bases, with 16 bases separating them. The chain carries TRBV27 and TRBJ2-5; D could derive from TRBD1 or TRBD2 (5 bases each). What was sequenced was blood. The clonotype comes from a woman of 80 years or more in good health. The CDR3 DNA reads TGTGCCAGCAGGGGCAGGGACGGGCGGCAAGAGACCCAGTACTTC. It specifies CASRGRDGRQETQYF.